This T cell receptor beta chain appears in the sequencing data of a study of identical twins (dated by TCRdb to 2016 to 2018). With regard to the full study: The study deep-sequenced TCR alpha and beta repertoires from monozygotic twins, unrelated adults of various ages and cord blood to test whether fetal clonotypes persist. To rule out contamination, replicate twin experiments were performed at different times with different library preparation protocols. Broader findings and caveats from the paper: Zero-insertion analyses could be partly confounded by invariant T cells such as MAIT and iNKT, though diverse VJ usage argued against such confounding for most clonotypes. A weaker excess of twin sharing was found in beta out-of-frame sequences because the signal-to-noise ratio was lowered by fewer shared sequences. Recombination models systematically underestimated out-of-frame TCR alpha sharing in monozygotic twins but agreed with sharing between unrelated individuals. Because the same donors could not be followed over many years, conclusions were based on cross-sectional statistical analysis. Fewer insertions were carried by abundant cord blood beta clonotypes, a similar but weaker trend appeared in young adult naive repertoires, and no such trend appeared in memory repertoires. Compared with coincidental sharing between unrelated individuals, out-of-frame TCR alpha sequences shared between twins had an excess of sequences with low generation probability.

Every donor in the study was a healthy Caucasian. Receptor amplification or capture employed 5' RACE. The sequencer listed for this sample is Illumina HiSeq 2000. A universal primer binding site was added through template switching, and the final cDNA carried a unique molecular identifier so that TCR cDNA molecules could be counted accurately. Specific primers in the conserved constant-segment region were used to synthesize first-strand cDNA for the TCR alpha and beta chains. To control for contamination, each cDNA library was double barcoded with a SMART-Mk sample barcode plus Illumina barcodes. TruSeq adapter sequences and Illumina sample barcodes were added in two successive PCR steps. The Illumina HiSeq platform was used with custom primers to sequence TCR alpha and beta cDNA libraries. The authors' pipeline ran thus. Raw reads were processed with MiGEC to extract unique molecular identifiers, and MiXCR was used to determine CDR3 positions. Recombination models were inferred per individual with the repgenHMM and IGoR tools using an EM algorithm. The tcR package in R was used for shared clonotype analysis, with sharing normalized by the product of cloneset sizes. Out-of-frame nonproductive sequences were analyzed to study raw recombination free of thymic and clonal selection effects. Using fastp trimming at Q25 and MiXCR clonotype assembly, TCRdb reanalyzed the public sequencing data and kept in-frame beta chains. Duplicate CDR3 protein sequences are folded into a single record with the most common DNA and genes. What appears here as the V and J calls and clone size reflects TCRdb's work, not the paper's. This sample gives 1.5 million to 2 million distinct CDR3 sequences in total; less than 35% of them show up just once. The ten largest make up 0.27% of the sample.

V is pruned by 2 bases and J by 10 bases, leaving 10 bases of the junction without a gene match. CDR1 MGHRA and CDR2 YSYEKL are derived from the germline V gene. There are 16 amino acids in the CDR3, from cysteine to phenylalanine inclusive. The DNA shown is the 48-base CDR3, in frame from base 1. This clonotype was seen more than once but under ten times. Its antigen specificity is not known. One base away there is no much larger clone; base qualities are not given. The chain is encoded by TRBV4-1 joined to TRBJ1-6, and TRBD1 aligns with 8 junction nucleotides. The receptor comes from a newborn girl in good health. The sample comprised cord blood. CDR3 loop: CASSQPTGARRSPLHF. DNA sequence: TGCGCCAGCAGCCAACCGACAGGGGCGCGGAGATCACCCCTCCACTTT.